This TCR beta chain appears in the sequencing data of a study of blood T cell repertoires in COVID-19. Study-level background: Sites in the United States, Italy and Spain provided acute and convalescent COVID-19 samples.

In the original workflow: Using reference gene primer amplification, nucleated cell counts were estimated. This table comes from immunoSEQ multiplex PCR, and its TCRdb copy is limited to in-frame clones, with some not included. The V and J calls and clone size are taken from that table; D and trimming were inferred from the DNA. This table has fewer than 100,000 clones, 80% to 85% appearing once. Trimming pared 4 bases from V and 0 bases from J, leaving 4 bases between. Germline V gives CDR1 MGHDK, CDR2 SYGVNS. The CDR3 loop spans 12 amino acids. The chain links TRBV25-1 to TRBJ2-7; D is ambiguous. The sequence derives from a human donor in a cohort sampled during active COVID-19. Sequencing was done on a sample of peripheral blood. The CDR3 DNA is TGTGCCAGCAGTGCTAGCTCCTACGAGCAGTACTTC. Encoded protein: CASSASSYEQYF.